The entry below describes one T cell receptor (beta chain). This specimen belongs to a study of blood T cell repertoires in COVID-19. On the study more broadly: Acute and convalescent COVID-19 specimens originated in the United States, Italy and Spain. The cDNA or gDNA used as material had been derived from T cells, B-cell-depleted T cells, or PBMCs.

Per the study methods: Amplifying reference gene primers gave estimates of nucleated cell counts. Produced via immunoSEQ multiplex PCR; TCRdb's table is partial and in-frame only. The V and J calls and the clone size are those of that table, but D and trimming were determined from the DNA. The table lists around 130,000 clones, about four fifths of them singletons, with roughly 10% in the top ten. The sample comprised peripheral blood. The sequence came from a man in his forties with active or convalescent COVID-19.

CDR3 protein: CASSLVSGGAGTDTQYF. CDR3 sequence (DNA): TGCGCCAGCAGCTTGGTGAGCGGGGGGGCAGGCACAGATACGCAGTATTTT. The chain links TRBV5-1 to TRBJ2-3; 10 nucleotides align to TRBD2. Germline V gene data show CDR1 as SGHRS and CDR2 as YFSETQ. This CDR3 is 17 amino acids long. V shed 0 bases, J shed 1 base, and the junction held 5 bases outside the gene matches.